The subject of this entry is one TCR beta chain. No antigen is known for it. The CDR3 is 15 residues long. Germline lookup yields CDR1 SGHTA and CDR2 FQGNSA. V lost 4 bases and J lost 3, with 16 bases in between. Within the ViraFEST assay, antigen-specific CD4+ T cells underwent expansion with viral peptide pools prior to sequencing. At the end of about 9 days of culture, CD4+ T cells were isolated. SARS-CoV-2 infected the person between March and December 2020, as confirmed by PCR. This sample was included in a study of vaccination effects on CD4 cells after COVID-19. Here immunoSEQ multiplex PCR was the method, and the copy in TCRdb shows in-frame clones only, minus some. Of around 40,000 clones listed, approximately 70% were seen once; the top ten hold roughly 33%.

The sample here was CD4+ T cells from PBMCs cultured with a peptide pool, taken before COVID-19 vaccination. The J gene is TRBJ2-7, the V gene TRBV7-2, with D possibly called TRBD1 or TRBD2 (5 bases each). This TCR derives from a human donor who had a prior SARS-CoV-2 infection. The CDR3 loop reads CASSSASTAVYEQYF. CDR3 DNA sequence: TGTGCCAGCAGCTCGGCCTCGACAGCGGTCTACGAGCAGTACTTC.